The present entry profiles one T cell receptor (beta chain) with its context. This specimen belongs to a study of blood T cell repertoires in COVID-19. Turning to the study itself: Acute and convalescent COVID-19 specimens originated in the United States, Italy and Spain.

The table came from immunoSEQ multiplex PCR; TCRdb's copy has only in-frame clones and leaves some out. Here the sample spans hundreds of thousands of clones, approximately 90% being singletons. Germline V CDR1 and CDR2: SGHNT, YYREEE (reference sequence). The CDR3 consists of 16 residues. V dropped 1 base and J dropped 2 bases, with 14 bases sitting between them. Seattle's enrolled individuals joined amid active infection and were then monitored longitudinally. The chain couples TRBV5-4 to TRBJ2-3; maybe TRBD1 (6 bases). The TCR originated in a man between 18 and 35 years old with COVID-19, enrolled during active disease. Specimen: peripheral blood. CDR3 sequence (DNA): TGTGCCAGCAGCTTGAGGAAACAGGGCCCCACAGATACGCAGTATTTT. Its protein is CASSLRKQGPTDTQYF.